Sequencing of this T cell receptor beta chain was carried out in a study of T-cell reconstitution after alpha-beta-depleted transplantation in children. Study-wide results and caveats: When one year had passed after transplant, most T-cell counts and diversity came from newly produced T cells.

On this clonotype: Its antigen is not identified.

During its preparation, the TCRbeta library received unique molecular identifiers. TCRdb analysed the PCR reads with MiXCR anew, one entry per CDR3 protein. The sample includes 200,000 to 250,000 distinct CDR3 sequences, 7% to 9% seen only once; the top ten take 35%. The CDR3 consists of 14 residues. Trimming took 4 bases from V and 5 from J; bases not matched to a gene: 3. Germline V gene data show CDR1 as MNHEY and CDR2 as SVGAGI. The V call is TRBV6-5, the J call TRBJ2-7, with 12 bases that match TRBD2. The material was PBMCs, mostly from graft donor cells, obtained 360 days after TCRalphabeta/CD19-depleted stem cell transplant. This sequence was found in a male patient between 2 and 10 years old who had a stem cell transplant for acute myeloid leukemia, so the T cells may come from the graft donor. CDR3 protein: CASSSRTSGNEQYF. The CDR3 DNA sequence: TGTGCCAGCAGTTCCCGGACTAGCGGGAACGAGCAGTACTTC.